The present entry profiles one T cell receptor (beta chain) with its context. What it binds is unknown. This sample is drawn from a study of cytomegalovirus exposure and HLA in healthy donors. Overall study findings and caveats: As a later analysis showed, several of the most significant clusters appeared to be linked to common viral pathogens. Near-uniform donor sequencing depth was presumed by presence/absence analyses. V- and J-gene trimming in TCR beta was tied to a missense DCLRE1C variant by an analysis performed later.

With 60 Vbeta and 13 Jbeta primers, the PCR was carried out. Per the authors' pipeline: As a later analysis found, there were 80 million or so unique TCR beta chains, of which roughly 11 million were shared. TCRdb keeps only in-frame clones here, not all; method: immunoSEQ multiplex PCR. For V, J and clone size, that table is used; D and trimming come from the DNA. The table includes around 150,000 clones, over 70% detected once. This CDR3 has 12 residues. CDR1 and CDR2 from the germline V gene are MGHRA and YSYEKL. Trimming stripped 2 bases from V and 8 bases from J, with 6 bases between. Specimen: PBMCs. The chain recombines TRBV4-1 with TRBJ1-4; the D is unclear. The receptor comes from a young man in good health and CMV-seropositive. CDR3 sequence: CASSQLTEKLFF. CDR3 coding DNA: TGCGCCAGCAGCCAATTGACAGAAAAACTGTTTTTT.